This T cell receptor (beta chain) was obtained from a study of CD8+ T cells in alopecia areata. Study summary: Female C3H/HeJ mice aged roughly 6-11 weeks received skin from spontaneously alopecic C3H/HeJ graft donors aged about 6-12 months. Points from the study as a whole: Lesional scalp displayed greater clonality than normal scalp, most notably in alopecia totalis/universalis. Compared with mice, patients displayed less clear TCR sharing, possibly for HLA-related reasons.

With regard to this clone: Its target is not known. The genes and germline here are from mouse.

CD4, CD8alpha, NKG2D, NKG2ACE and other markers guided sorting of pooled cutaneous lymph node cells. Sequencing templates came from extracted RNA that was reverse transcribed into cDNA. The table came from immunoSEQ multiplex PCR; TCRdb's copy has only in-frame clones and leaves some out. The sample has 200,000 to 300,000 clones, none seen only once. The sample was CD4+ T cells sorted from a lymph node. This TCR was sampled from a C3H/HeJ mouse with alopecia areata. Mice of this strain are of MHC haplotype H2-k.

Incomplete CDR3 DNA: TGTGCCAGCACCGGGACAGGGGTC. It encodes CASTGTGV. The full CDR3 sequence reads CASTGTGVDYTF. The V call is TRBV19, the J call TRBJ1-2, with 10 bases that match TRBD1. The sequenced fragment ends 4 residues before the CDR3 boundary, so the rest is inferred from the germline J gene. The CDR3 consists of 12 residues. Germline CDR1 and CDR2: FNHDT and SITEND (reference sequence).